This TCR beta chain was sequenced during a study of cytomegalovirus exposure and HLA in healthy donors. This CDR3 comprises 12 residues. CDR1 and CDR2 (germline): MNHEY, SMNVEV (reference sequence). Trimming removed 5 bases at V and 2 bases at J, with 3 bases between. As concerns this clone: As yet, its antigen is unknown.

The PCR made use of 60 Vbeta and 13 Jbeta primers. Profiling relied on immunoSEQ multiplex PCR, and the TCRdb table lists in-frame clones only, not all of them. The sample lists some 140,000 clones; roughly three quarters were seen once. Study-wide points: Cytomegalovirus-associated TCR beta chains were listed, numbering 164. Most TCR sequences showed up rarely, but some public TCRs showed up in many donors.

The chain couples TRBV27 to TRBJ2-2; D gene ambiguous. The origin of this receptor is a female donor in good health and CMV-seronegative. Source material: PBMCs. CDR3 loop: CASSPNTGELFF. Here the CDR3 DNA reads TGTGCCAGCAGTCCTAACACCGGGGAGCTGTTTTTT.